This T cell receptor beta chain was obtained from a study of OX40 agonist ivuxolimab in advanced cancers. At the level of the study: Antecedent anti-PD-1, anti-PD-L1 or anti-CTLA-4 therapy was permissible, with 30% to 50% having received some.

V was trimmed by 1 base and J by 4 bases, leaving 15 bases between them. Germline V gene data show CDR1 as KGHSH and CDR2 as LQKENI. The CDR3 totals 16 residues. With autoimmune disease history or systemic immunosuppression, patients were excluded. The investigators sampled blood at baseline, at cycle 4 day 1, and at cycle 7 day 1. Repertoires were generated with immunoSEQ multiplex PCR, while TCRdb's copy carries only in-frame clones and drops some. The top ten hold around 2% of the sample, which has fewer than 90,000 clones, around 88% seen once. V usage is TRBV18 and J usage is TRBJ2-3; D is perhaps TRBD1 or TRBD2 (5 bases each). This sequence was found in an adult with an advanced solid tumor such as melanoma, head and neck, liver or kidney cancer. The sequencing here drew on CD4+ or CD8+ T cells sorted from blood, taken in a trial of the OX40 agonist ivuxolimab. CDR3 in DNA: TGTGCCAGCTCACCACTCGGGACGCAAAGGCCAGATACGCAGTATTTT. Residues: CASSPLGTQRPDTQYF.